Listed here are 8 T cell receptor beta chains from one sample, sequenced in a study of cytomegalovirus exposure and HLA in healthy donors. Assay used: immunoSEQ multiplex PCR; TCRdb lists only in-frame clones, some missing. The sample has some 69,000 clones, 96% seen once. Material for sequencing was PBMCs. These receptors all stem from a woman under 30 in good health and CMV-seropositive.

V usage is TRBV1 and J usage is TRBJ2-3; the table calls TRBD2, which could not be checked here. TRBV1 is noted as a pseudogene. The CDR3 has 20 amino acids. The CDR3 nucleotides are TGCACCAGCAATCGAGGGGGACTAGCGGGAGGCCACCCGTCGACAGATACGCAGTATTTT. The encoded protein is CTSNRGGLAGGHPSTDTQYF.

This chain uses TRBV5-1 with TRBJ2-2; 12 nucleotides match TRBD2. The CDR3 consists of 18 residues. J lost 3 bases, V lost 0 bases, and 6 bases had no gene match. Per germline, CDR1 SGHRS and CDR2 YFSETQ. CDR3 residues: CASSLVLAGGMYTGELFF. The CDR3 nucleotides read TGCGCCAGCAGCTTGGTCCTAGCGGGAGGGATGTACACCGGGGAGCTGTTTTTT.

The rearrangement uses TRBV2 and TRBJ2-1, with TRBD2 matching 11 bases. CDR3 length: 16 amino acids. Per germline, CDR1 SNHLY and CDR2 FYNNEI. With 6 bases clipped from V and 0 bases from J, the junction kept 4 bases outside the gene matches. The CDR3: CASRYTSGSSYNEQFF. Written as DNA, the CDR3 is TGTGCCAGCAGATATACTAGCGGGAGCTCCTACAATGAGCAGTTCTTC.

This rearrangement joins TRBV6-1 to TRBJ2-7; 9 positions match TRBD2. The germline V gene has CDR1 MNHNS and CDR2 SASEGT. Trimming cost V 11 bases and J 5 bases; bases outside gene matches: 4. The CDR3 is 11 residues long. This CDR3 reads CAARLADEQYF. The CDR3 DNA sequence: TGTGCCGCACGACTAGCGGACGAGCAGTACTTC.

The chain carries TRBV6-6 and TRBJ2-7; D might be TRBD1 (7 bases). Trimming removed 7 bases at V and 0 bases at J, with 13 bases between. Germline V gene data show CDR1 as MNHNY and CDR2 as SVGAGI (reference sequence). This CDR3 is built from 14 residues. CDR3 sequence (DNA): TGTGCCAGCAAACGCGGGACAGACTCCTACGAGCAGTACTTC. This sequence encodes CASKRGTDSYEQYF.

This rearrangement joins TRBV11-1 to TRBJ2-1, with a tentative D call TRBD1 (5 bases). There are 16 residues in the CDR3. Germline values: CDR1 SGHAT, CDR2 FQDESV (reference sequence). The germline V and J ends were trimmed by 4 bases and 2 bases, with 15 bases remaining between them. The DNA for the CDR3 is TGTGCCAGCAGCTCCATCACCAGGGTGCCCTACAATGAGCAGTTCTTC. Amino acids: CASSSITRVPYNEQFF.

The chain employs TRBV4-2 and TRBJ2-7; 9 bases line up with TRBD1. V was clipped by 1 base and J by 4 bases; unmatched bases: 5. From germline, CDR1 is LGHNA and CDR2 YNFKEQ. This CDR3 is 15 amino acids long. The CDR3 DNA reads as TGTGCCAGCAGCCAAGCCGGGACAGGGTTTTACGAGCAGTACTTC. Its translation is CASSQAGTGFYEQYF.

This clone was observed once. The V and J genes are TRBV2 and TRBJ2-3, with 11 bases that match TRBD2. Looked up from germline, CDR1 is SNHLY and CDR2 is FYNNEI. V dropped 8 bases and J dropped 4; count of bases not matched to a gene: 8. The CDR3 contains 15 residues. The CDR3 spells CASEILAGAADTQYF. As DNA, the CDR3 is TGTGCCAGCGAGATACTAGCGGGAGCGGCAGATACGCAGTATTTT.